The rows below give T cell receptor beta chains drawn from one sample of a study of blood T cell repertoires in COVID-19. Sequencing used immunoSEQ multiplex PCR; TCRdb keeps in-frame clones, though not all of them. The table lists approximately 200,000 clones, about 87% of them singletons. The sequencing sample was made of PBMCs or T cells enriched from blood (not recorded which). These receptors were obtained from a woman in her twenties or thirties who had been exposed to COVID-19. Both conserved end residues are part of each CDR3. The D gene is left open where the match is weak. Rows may omit the clone size; those that give it use once, few, many or a size class.

few,NA,TRBJ2-1,TRBV6-4,TGTGCCAGCAGTGAGCCCCGGGTCGTAATATTCAATGAGCAGTTCTTC,CASSEPRVVIFNEQFF
NA,NA,TRBJ1-2,TRBV11-2,TGTGCCAGCAGCTTAAGCACGGGCTATGGCTACACCTTC,CASSLSTGYGYTF
NA,TRBD2,TRBJ2-7,TRBV7-6,TGTGCCAGCAGCTTAGGAGCGGGGGCCTACGAGCAGTACTTC,CASSLGAGAYEQYF
few,TRBD1,TRBJ2-7,TRBV7-9,TGTGCCAGCAGCTTAAGTAGGGGGCGGCCGGGCGAGCAGTACTTC,CASSLSRGRPGEQYF
NA,NA,TRBJ2-2,TRBV28,TGTGCCAGCAGTTTGACAGGGAACACCGGGGAGCTGTTTTTT,CASSLTGNTGELFF
NA,NA,TRBJ1-1,TRBV11-2,TGTGCCAGCAGCTTAGCCCTCCTATCCCACACTGAAGCTTTCTTT,CASSLALLSHTEAFF
NA,NA,TRBJ2-5,TRBV5-1,TGCGCCAGCAGCTTGGCGGACAGCCTTAAAGAGACCCAGTACTTC,CASSLADSLKETQYF
once,NA,TRBJ1-2,TRBV6-5,TGTGCCAGCAGTACCTCGACAGTCTATGGCTACACCTTC,CASSTSTVYGYTF
NA,TRBD2,TRBJ2-2,TRBV11-2,TGTGCCAGCAGCCCCACTAGCGGGAGAGGGGCCGGGGAGCTGTTTTTT,CASSPTSGRGAGELFF
once,NA,TRBJ1-2,TRBV30,TGTGCCTCCCATTCTGGGGGGGGACCTAACTATGGCTACACCTTC,CASHSGGGPNYGYTF
once,NA,TRBJ1-1,TRBV27,TGTGCCAGCAGTTTTGATGGGGGCCACACTGAAGCTTTCTTT,CASSFDGGHTEAFF
NA,TRBD1,TRBJ1-1,TRBV19,TGTGCCAGTTCCCAGACAGGGCTCGGATTAGCTTTCTTT,CASSQTGLGLAFF
NA,NA,TRBJ2-1,TRBV9,TGTGCCCCGGGGTACCTGGTGGAGCAGTTCTTC,CAPGYLVEQFF
NA,TRBD1,TRBJ1-2,TRBV24-1,TGTGCCACCAGTGATAGGACAGGGAGATATGGCTACACCTTC,CATSDRTGRYGYTF
once,TRBD2,TRBJ2-2,TRBV10-2,TGCGCCAGCAGTGCCCTAGCGGGAGGGGACACCGGGGAGCTGTTTTTT,CASSALAGGDTGELFF
NA,NA,TRBJ2-7,TRBV7-8,TGTGCCAGCAGCTTACGGATCTTAAGAGGTCCCCAGTACGAGCAGTACTTC,CASSLRILRGPQYEQYF
NA,NA,TRBJ2-3,TRBV7-9,TGTGCCAGCAGTCTAGGGGCAGGGGGCACAGATACGCAGTATTTT,CASSLGAGGTDTQYF
NA,NA,TRBJ1-2,TRBV19,TGTGCCAGTACCAATGGGGGGGCCTCCTACTATGGCTACACCTTC,CASTNGGASYYGYTF
NA,TRBD2,TRBJ2-3,TRBV2,TGTGCCAGCAGCGGGACTATGTCAGATACGCAGTATTTT,CASSGTMSDTQYF
NA,TRBD2,TRBJ2-1,TRBV19,TGTGCCAGTACCCCGGGGGGAGGTAATGAGCAGTTCTTC,CASTPGGGNEQFF
few,TRBD2,TRBJ2-7,TRBV29-1,TGCAGCGTTGAAGAAGAAGCGGGAGCCTCTTACGAGCAGTACTTC,CSVEEEAGASYEQYF
NA,TRBD2,TRBJ2-3,TRBV4-1,TGCGCCAGCAGCCAAGAAACTAGCGGGAGTCGATGGACAGATACGCAGTATTTT,CASSQETSGSRWTDTQYF
NA,TRBD2,TRBJ2-3,TRBV5-1,TGCGCCAGCAACCCGGGACTAGAGGATACGCAGTATTTT,CASNPGLEDTQYF
NA,TRBD2,TRBJ2-7,TRBV3-1/TRBV3-2,TGTGCCAGCAGCCTCCAGCGGGGCACCTACGAGCAGTACTTC,CASSLQRGTYEQYF
NA,TRBD1,TRBJ2-7,TRBV28,TGTGCCAGCAGTTCGACAGGGATTTACGAGCAGTACTTC,CASSSTGIYEQYF
NA,NA,TRBJ2-7,TRBV3-1/TRBV3-2,TGTGCCAGCAGCCAAGACGTACTAGTTTCCTCCGAGCAGTACTTC,CASSQDVLVSSEQYF
NA,NA,TRBJ1-2,TRBV27,TGTGCCAGCAGTTTGTGGGCAGGGGTAGGTGGCTACACCTTC,CASSLWAGVGGYTF
once,NA,TRBJ2-5,TRBV20-1,TGCAGTGCTAGTCTCCTTAGAGGGACCCAGTACTTC,CSASLLRGTQYF
NA,NA,TRBJ1-2,TRBV30,TGTGCCTGGAGTGTACTGAGGCCGGGAGGAGGCTACACCTTC,CAWSVLRPGGGYTF
NA,NA,TRBJ1-5,TRBV2,TGTGCCAGCAGTGACGGTGGACAGCTCAATCAGCCCCAGCATTTT,CASSDGGQLNQPQHF
NA,NA,TRBJ2-7,TRBV29-1,TGCAGCGTTGAGGGCAGCTCCTACGAGCAGTACTTC,CSVEGSSYEQYF
NA,TRBD2,TRBJ2-1,TRBV7-9,TGTGCCAGCCGGACCAGTCGGAGCGGGAGGTTGTCCTACAATGAGCAGTTCTTC,CASRTSRSGRLSYNEQFF
once,TRBD1,TRBJ2-5,TRBV15,TGTGCCACCAGCCCAAACGGGTGGGACAGTCAAGAGACCCAGTACTTC,CATSPNGWDSQETQYF
NA,NA,TRBJ2-1,TRBV27,TGTGCCAGCAGTCGACTGAATGAGCAGTTCTTC,CASSRLNEQFF
NA,TRBD1,TRBJ2-7,TRBV27,TGTGCCAGCAGTTTACGACGGACAGGGTACTACGAGCAGTACTTC,CASSLRRTGYYEQYF
NA,TRBD1,TRBJ1-1,TRBV2,TGTGCCAGCAGTGTGACACAGGGGGCGGGCACTGAAGCTTTCTTT,CASSVTQGAGTEAFF
once,TRBD2,TRBJ2-1,TRBV11-3,TGTGCCAGCAGCCCTTCGGGACTAGCTTACAATGAGCAGTTCTTC,CASSPSGLAYNEQFF
many,NA,TRBJ2-7,TRBV3-1/TRBV3-2,TGTGCCAGCAGCCTTTTCGGGACTCACCGGGGCGAGCAGTACTTC,CASSLFGTHRGEQYF
NA,TRBD1,TRBJ2-2,TRBV11-2,TGTGCCAGCAGCCTAACTCGCAGGGGGCTGGCCGGGGAGCTGTTTTTT,CASSLTRRGLAGELFF
NA,NA,TRBJ2-5,TRBV27,TGTGCCAGCAGTTTATCCAGAGGGTTCGTGGAGACCCAGTACTTC,CASSLSRGFVETQYF
once,NA,TRBJ2-5,TRBV11-2,TGTGCCAGCAGCCCAGGAATCCAAGAGACCCAGTACTTC,CASSPGIQETQYF
NA,NA,TRBJ2-1,TRBV12-3/TRBV12-4,TGTGCCAGCACCACTATAAACGGGTTCGAGCAGTTCTTC,CASTTINGFEQFF
NA,NA,TRBJ1-5,TRBV28,TGTGCCAGCCGGAGGGGGGGCTATAGCAATCAGCCCCAGCATTTT,CASRRGGYSNQPQHF
NA,NA,TRBJ1-1,TRBV28,TGTGCCAGCAGCCCCTTGGGGGAGGGTGTGAACACTGAAGCTTTCTTT,CASSPLGEGVNTEAFF
NA,TRBD1,TRBJ2-6,TRBV11-2,TGTGCCAGCAGCTTCTCAGGGGGCTATGGGGCCAACGTCCTGACTTTC,CASSFSGGYGANVLTF